This TCR beta chain was observed in a study of blood T cells in healthy people across ages. It was with a sample-barcoded 5' primer and a J-beta primer mix that a second PCR of about 7 to 12 cycles was run. TCRdb re-analysed the 5' RACE reads in MiXCR, keeping a single row per CDR3 protein. The sample contains around 700,000 distinct CDR3 sequences, around 25% of which appear only once. Germline V CDR1 and CDR2: LGHDT, YNNKEL (reference sequence). There are 15 residues in the CDR3. The same data also contributed to another study, on T cells of mothers and their children.

The sequence came from a boy younger than 18 in good health. The specimen sequenced was blood. This chain links TRBV3-1 with TRBJ2-5; D uncertain. Gene TRBJ2-7 matches the end of the DNA better, so the J call may be wrong. CDR3 in amino acids: CASSLPFGPPHEQYF. The CDR3 DNA is TGTGCCAGCAGCCTCCCGTTCGGACCGCCCCACGAGCAGTACTTC.